These 9 T cell receptor beta chains were all obtained from the same sample, sequenced in a study of T-cell memory formation after mild COVID-19 (dated by TCRdb to 2020 to 2022). To prepare the library, 5' RACE was applied. Sequencer: Illumina NovaSeq 6000. Clones were called with MiXCR by TCRdb after fastp trimmed the public reads at Q25, and only in-frame beta chains were retained. Every entry covers one CDR3 protein and lists the most common genes and DNA from its rows. The sample table lists a few hundred thousand distinct CDR3 sequences, more than 20% of them with a count of one. The top ten clonotypes cover roughly an eighth of the sample. Source material: PBMCs or a T cell subset sorted from them (not recorded which). The receptor source for this set is an adult woman who had mild COVID-19 (a few samples of this study predate the infection). The sample titles of this study are shuffled in the database, so cell type and time point are left out; the donor was told from shared clones.

This rearrangement joins TRBV20-1 to TRBJ2-2; 8 nucleotides align to TRBD1. CDR1 and CDR2 from the germline V gene are DFQATT and SNEGSKA (reference sequence). This CDR3 has 15 amino acids. The V segment lost 3 bases and the J segment 6 bases; nucleotides outside the gene matches: 9. This CDR3 is CSASSDRVGAGELFF. In nucleotides, the CDR3 is TGCAGTGCTAGCTCGGACAGGGTCGGGGCCGGGGAGCTGTTTTTT.

The chain employs TRBV7-2 and TRBJ1-2; TRBD1 aligns across 7 bases. Looked up from germline, CDR1 is SGHTA and CDR2 is FQGNSA. The CDR3 consists of 15 residues. J was trimmed by 4 bases and V by 1 base; bases with no gene match: 6. Here the CDR3 reads CASSLEQGSVYGYTF. In DNA, the CDR3 is TGTGCCAGCAGCTTAGAACAGGGGTCCGTCTATGGCTACACCTTC.

This clonotype was seen once. V and J are TRBV11-2 and TRBJ1-1; TRBD1 is a possible D gene (5 bases). There are 15 residues in the CDR3. CDR1 and CDR2 (germline): SGHAT, FQNNGV. The V end lost 3 bases, the J end lost 1 base, and 12 bases lay between the germline ends. The CDR3 loop reads CASSLSGGSNTEAFF. The CDR3 nucleotides read TGTGCCAGCAGCTTGAGCGGGGGGTCGAACACTGAAGCTTTCTTT. Complete variable domain (other parts from reference TRBV11-2 and TRBJ1-1): EAGVAQSPRYKIIEKRQSVAFWCNPISGHATLYWYQQILGQGPKLLIQFQNNGVVDDSQLPKDRFSAERLKGVDSTLKIQPAKLEDSAVYLCASSLSGGSNTEAFFGQGTRLTVV.

In its sample, this clonotype was seen a few times. V gene TRBV30 combines with J gene TRBJ1-2; D gene unclear. Between the trimmed V and J ends, which lost 3 bases and 6 bases, there was a span of 11 bases. The CDR3 consists of 12 residues. The germline V gene encodes CDR1 GTSNPN and CDR2 SVGIG (reference sequence). The CDR3 nucleotides read TGTGCCTGGAGCAGCACCCAGGATGGCTACACCTTC. The encoded protein is CAWSSTQDGYTF.

The V gene is TRBV7-9, the J gene TRBJ1-2, with 8 bases fitting TRBD1. CDR1 and CDR2 from the germline V gene are SEHNR and FQNEAQ (reference sequence). The junction had 8 bases not matched to a gene; V was cut back by 1 base and J by 4 bases. The CDR3 sequence is 16 residues long. The CDR3 bases are TGTGCCAGCAGCTTAGGTCCCCAGGGGGCCCTCTATGGCTACACCTTC. This encodes CASSLGPQGALYGYTF. The variable domain in full, with the rest retrieved from reference TRBV7-9 and TRBJ1-2, is DTGVSQNPRHKITKRGQNVTFRCDPISEHNRLYWYRQTLGQGPEFLTYFQNEAQLEKSRLLSDRFSAERPKGSFSTLEIQRTEQGDSAMYLCASSLGPQGALYGYTFGSGTRLTVV.

The chain employs TRBV3-1 and TRBJ1-5; tentative D call: TRBD1 (6 bases). The V and J ends lost 5 bases and 12 bases respectively, with 14 bases between them. Per the germline V gene, CDR1 is LGHDT and CDR2 is YNNKEL (reference sequence). There are 12 residues in the CDR3. The CDR3, as DNA: TGTGCCAGCAGCGCAGGGGAGGGGAGCCAGCATTTT. It yields the protein CASSAGEGSQHF.

This clonotype was seen more than once but under ten times. The V call is TRBV12-3 or TRBV12-4, the J call TRBJ2-2, with 10 bases that match TRBD1. CDR3 length: 14 amino acids. V was clipped by 6 bases and J by 6 bases; unmatched bases: 4. In DNA form, the CDR3 reads TGTGCCAGCAGCCAGGACAGGGGGGCCGGGGAGCTGTTTTTT. Translated, it gives CASSQDRGAGELFF.

This clonotype was observed a few times. V usage is TRBV3-1 and J usage is TRBJ2-2; TRBD2 matches 13 bases. The germline V gene has CDR1 LGHDT and CDR2 YNNKEL (reference sequence). The CDR3 spans 16 residues. V lost 8 bases to trimming and J lost 5 bases; unmatched junction nucleotides: 8. DNA of the CDR3: TGTGCCAGCCTTTGGTCGGGACTAGCGGGGACCGGGGAGCTGTTTTTT. Its protein is CASLWSGLAGTGELFF.

The rearrangement links TRBV11-2 to TRBJ1-6; maybe TRBD1 (5 bases). Trimming left V 0 bases short and J 10 bases short, with 16 bases between. CDR1 is SGHAT and CDR2 is FQNNGV in the germline V gene. The CDR3 is 16 amino acids. The CDR3 reads CASSLDPYRSRSPLHF. The DNA of the CDR3 is TGTGCCAGCAGCTTAGATCCTTACAGGTCCCGGTCACCCCTCCACTTT.